This TCR beta chain is from a study of T cells in Graves' hyperthyroidism and ophthalmopathy. TCR beta CDR3 regions were amplified from RNA transcripts. The TCR CDR3 was amplified in a first-round RT-PCR using the HTBI primer set. TCRdb called the multiplex PCR reads again in MiXCR, with one record for every CDR3 protein. The table lists hundreds of thousands of distinct CDR3 sequences, about 38% of them singletons, with 8% to 9% in the top ten. Graves' hyperthyroidism was deemed stable given no ophthalmopathy progression within 18 months. The V gene lost 1 base and the J gene lost 0 bases, with 1 base spanning the gap. Germline assignment: CDR1 SNHLY and CDR2 FYNNEI. The CDR3 sequence is 13 residues long. This clonotype has only a few counts. Its antigen remains unidentified. General observations from the study: Ophthalmopathy was model-predicted a median about six months pre-onset. Ophthalmopathy and stable hyperthyroidism were told apart by a 13 V-J model.

This receptor was identified in a man in his late teens or twenties with Graves' hyperthyroidism. The chain carries TRBV2 and TRBJ1-5; unclear D gene. Sequenced sample: blood. The CDR3 loop is CASSEVSNQPQHF. In DNA, the CDR3 is TGTGCCAGCAGTGAAGTTAGCAATCAGCCCCAGCATTTT.